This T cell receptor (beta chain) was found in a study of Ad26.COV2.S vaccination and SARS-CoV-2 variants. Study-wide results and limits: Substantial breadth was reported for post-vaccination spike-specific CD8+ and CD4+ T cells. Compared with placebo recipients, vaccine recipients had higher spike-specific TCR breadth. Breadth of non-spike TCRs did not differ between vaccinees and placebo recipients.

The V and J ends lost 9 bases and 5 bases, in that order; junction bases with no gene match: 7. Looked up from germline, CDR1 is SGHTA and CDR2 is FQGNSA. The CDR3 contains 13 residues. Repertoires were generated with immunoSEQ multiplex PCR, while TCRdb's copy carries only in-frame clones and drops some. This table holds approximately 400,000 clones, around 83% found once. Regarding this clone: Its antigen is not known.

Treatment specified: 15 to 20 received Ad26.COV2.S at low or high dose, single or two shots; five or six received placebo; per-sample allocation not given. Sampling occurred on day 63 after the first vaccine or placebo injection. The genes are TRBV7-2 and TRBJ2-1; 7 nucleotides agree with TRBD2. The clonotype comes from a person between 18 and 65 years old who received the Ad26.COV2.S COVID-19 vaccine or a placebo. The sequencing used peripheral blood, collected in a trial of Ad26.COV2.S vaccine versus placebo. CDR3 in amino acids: CASRGLGDNEQFF. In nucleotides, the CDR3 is TGTGCCAGTCGTGGACTAGGGGACAATGAGCAGTTCTTC.